A selection of T cell receptor beta chains follows, all from one sample in a study of cytomegalovirus exposure and HLA in healthy donors. Clones were sequenced by immunoSEQ multiplex PCR, and TCRdb holds only the in-frame ones, with some missing. The sample contains about 89,000 clones, around 77% of which appear only once. The sequencing sample was made of PBMCs. Every receptor here comes from a man younger than 40 in good health and CMV-seronegative. The CDR3 runs from the conserved cysteine through the conserved F or W. Fields, in order: J gene, clone size, V gene, D gene, CDR3 DNA, CDR3 protein. A D gene is named only where the DNA matches it firmly. Rows give clone size only sometimes, using once, few, many, or a class for an expanded clone.

TRBJ2-5 | - | TRBV30 | - | TGTGCCTGGCAAGGGGCCTTCGGGCCCCAAGAGACCCAGTACTTC | CAWQGAFGPQETQYF
TRBJ1-2 | - | TRBV5-1 | - | TGCGCCAGCAGCCCAGGACAGAGAGACTATGGCTACACCTTC | CASSPGQRDYGYTF
TRBJ1-2 | - | TRBV5-4 | - | TGTGCCAGCAGCTTGGACAGAACGACCTATGGCTACACCTTC | CASSLDRTTYGYTF
TRBJ1-1 | - | TRBV29-1 | TRBD1 | TGCAGCGGTCAGACAGGGCCAGGGAACACTGAAGCTTTCTTT | CSGQTGPGNTEAFF
TRBJ2-1 | - | TRBV13 | TRBD2 | TGTGCCAGCAGCTTACCAACTAGCGGGGACTCCAATGAGCAGTTCTTC | CASSLPTSGDSNEQFF
TRBJ1-2 | - | TRBV6-5 | - | TGTGCCAGCAGGGGGGGAAGACAGCGCCTCTATGGCTACACCTTC | CASRGGRQRLYGYTF
TRBJ1-2 | once | TRBV30 | TRBD1 | TGTGCCTGGAGTGTGACAGGGGTCGTCTTC | CAWSVTGVVF
TRBJ1-1 | - | TRBV19 | TRBD1 | TGTGCCAGTAGTATCACACTCCGGGACAGGGGGCCTAGCTGGAACACTGAAGCTTTCTTT | CASSITLRDRGPSWNTEAFF
TRBJ1-1 | - | TRBV7-9 | TRBD1 | TGTGCCAGCAGCCCGGGACAGAACGCCGTCACTGAAGCTTTCTTT | CASSPGQNAVTEAFF
TRBJ2-3 | - | TRBV19 | TRBD2 | TGTGCCAGTAGAGAAATCTGGACTAGCGGGACAAGAGAAAGCACAGATACGCAGTATTTT | CASREIWTSGTRESTDTQYF
TRBJ2-5 | once | TRBV28 | - | TGTGCCAGCAGTTTCACCCCTAGCGACCCGGTAGAGACCCAGTACTTC | CASSFTPSDPVETQYF
TRBJ1-2 | - | TRBV27 | TRBD1 | TGTGCCAGCAGTTCATGGGGACAGAGAACGAACTATGGCTACACCTTC | CASSSWGQRTNYGYTF
TRBJ2-1 | medium-sized | TRBV19 | TRBD2 | TGTGCCAGTAGCTTGACTAGCGGGGGGTTCAATGAGCAGTTCTTC | CASSLTSGGFNEQFF
TRBJ1-1 | - | TRBV5-4 | TRBD1 | TGTGCCAGCAGCCGACAGGGGGCACGAACTGAAGCTTTCTTT | CASSRQGARTEAFF
TRBJ1-2 | - | TRBV27 | - | TGTGCCAGCAGTCAAGGGACACCCTATGGCTACACCTTC | CASSQGTPYGYTF
TRBJ2-1 | - | TRBV27 | TRBD2 | TGTGCCAGCAGTTTATTAACTAGCGGGAGGGGGGATGAGCAGTTCTTC | CASSLLTSGRGDEQFF
TRBJ1-2 | - | TRBV19 | TRBD1 | TGTGCCAGTAGTCCCCAGACAGGGTCCCTCTATGGCTACACCTTC | CASSPQTGSLYGYTF
TRBJ1-5 | - | TRBV6-5 | - | TGTGCCAGCAGTCGAGCAGGGTCCAATCAGCCCCAGCATTTT | CASSRAGSNQPQHF